The 6 T cell receptor beta chains below all came from one sample that was sequenced in a study of blood T cell repertoires in COVID-19. TCRdb keeps only in-frame clones here, not all; method: immunoSEQ multiplex PCR. The table shows over 200,000 clones, with 80% to 95% occurring only once. The sequenced material came from peripheral blood. These TCRs come from a young adult with COVID-19, enrolled during active disease.

The table lists this clone with a few counts. V gene TRBV5-1 combines with J gene TRBJ1-6; TRBD1 matches at 7 bases. The germline CDR1 and CDR2 sequences are SGHRS and YFSETQ. CDR3 length: 14 amino acids. Germline trimming cut 0 bases from V and 10 bases from J; bases unmatched to any gene: 4. In DNA form, the CDR3 reads TGCGCCAGCAGCTTGGGACAGGGAAGCTCACCCCTCCACTTT. It translates to CASSLGQGSSPLHF.

This rearrangement joins TRBV20-1 to TRBJ2-3; D is perhaps TRBD2 (5 bases). Trimming stripped 3 bases from V and 5 bases from J, with 12 bases between. This CDR3 has 13 amino acids. CDR1 and CDR2 (germline): DFQATT, SNEGSKA (reference sequence). The CDR3 loop is CSASSGIGDTQYF. CDR3 bases: TGCAGTGCTAGTTCGGGGATTGGAGATACGCAGTATTTT.

J is TRBJ2-1 and V is TRBV9; 11 nucleotides agree with TRBD2. This CDR3 spans 16 amino acids. V lost 3 bases and J lost 8; bases outside the gene matches: 10. CDR1 and CDR2 from the germline V gene are SGDLS and YYNGEE. In nucleotides, the CDR3 is TGTGCCAGCAGCGAGAGGACTAGCGGGTCGCTTGATGAGCAGTTCTTC. It is translated as CASSERTSGSLDEQFF.

The chain recombines TRBV18 with TRBJ2-2, with D perhaps TRBD2 (5 bases). The CDR3 totals 17 residues. V lost 9 bases and J lost 2, with 22 bases in between. Germline CDR1 is KGHSH and CDR2 is LQKENI. CDR3 protein: CASPFEAEPINTGELFF. The CDR3 region has the DNA TGTGCCAGTCCCTTCGAAGCGGAGCCTATAAACACCGGGGAGCTGTTTTTT.

The chain links TRBV19 to TRBJ2-7; TRBD1 matches 9 bases. Germline CDR1 and CDR2: LNHDA and SQIVND (reference sequence). The J segment lost 2 bases and the V segment lost 7 bases, leaving 6 bases of the junction unmatched. This CDR3 is 14 amino acids long. In nucleotides, the CDR3 is TGTGCCAGTAAGGAACAGGGGGCTGCCTACGAGCAGTACTTC. Translating gives CASKEQGAAYEQYF.

The V and J genes are TRBV4-3 and TRBJ1-2; 12 nucleotides line up with TRBD1. The CDR3 runs to 19 residues. Germline V gene lookup returns CDR1 LGHNA and CDR2 YSLEER. The J segment lost 6 bases and the V segment lost 3 bases, leaving 17 bases of the junction unmatched. The CDR3 nucleotides read TGCGCCAGCAGCCAGGGACACCTCGGGACAGGGGGCTTAATCGATGGCTACACCTTC. This sequence encodes CASSQGHLGTGGLIDGYTF.